These 8 T cell receptor beta chains were all obtained from the same sample, sequenced in a study of early T cells in non-severe SARS-CoV-2 infection. TCRdb reprocessed the 5' RACE reads via MiXCR and lists one record per CDR3 protein. Among 120,000 or so distinct CDR3 sequences listed, approximately 12% were seen once. The material sequenced was whole blood, taken at baseline. The receptors were gathered from an adult who was a healthcare worker with PCR-confirmed SARS-CoV-2 infection or an uninfected control (not recorded which).

CDR3 sequence reads: CASSAGGTETQYF. The CDR3 DNA sequence: TGTGCCAGCAGCGCAGGGGGGACGGAGACCCAGTACTTC. The chain joins TRBV9 to TRBJ2-5, with D possibly matching TRBD1 (7 bases). This CDR3 is 13 amino acids long. CDR1 SGDLS and CDR2 YYNGEE come from the germline V gene. V dropped 3 bases and J dropped 5 bases, with 11 bases sitting between them.

This clonotype has just a few counts. The chain recombines TRBV5-1 with TRBJ1-1, with D possibly matching TRBD1 (5 bases). Between the trimmed V and J ends, which lost 1 base and 1 base, there was a span of 11 bases. The CDR3 consists of 15 residues. Germline-derived CDR1 and CDR2 are SGHRS and YFSETQ. As DNA, the CDR3 is TGCGCCAGCAGCTTGATGGGACCCCGGAACACTGAAGCTTTCTTT. Its protein is CASSLMGPRNTEAFF. Supplemented by reference TRBV5-1 and TRBJ1-1, the full variable domain reads KAGVTQTPRYLIKTRGQQVTLSCSPISGHRSVSWYQQTPGQGLQFLFEYFSETQRNKGNFPGRFSGRQFSNSRSEMNVSTLELGDSALYLCASSLMGPRNTEAFFGQGTRLTVV.

In its sample, this clonotype was seen a few times. This rearrangement joins TRBV20-1 to TRBJ2-1, with D possibly matching TRBD2 (6 bases). The germline V and J ends were trimmed by 7 bases and 3 bases, with 16 bases remaining between them. Germline-derived CDR1 and CDR2 are DFQATT and SNEGSKA (reference sequence). The CDR3 spans 14 residues. The CDR3 DNA reads TGCAGTGTAGGCCCGGGACTCCACTACAATGAGCAGTTCTTC. As protein: CSVGPGLHYNEQFF.

This chain joins TRBV20-1 and TRBJ2-7; 11 nucleotides match TRBD2. There are 13 residues in the CDR3. V shed 0 bases and J 6 bases; nucleotides not matched to a gene: 1. CDR1 and CDR2 (germline): DFQATT, SNEGSKA (reference sequence). The CDR3 nucleotides read TGCAGTGCTAGAGATAGCGGGAGGGTCGAGCAGTACTTC. Residues: CSARDSGRVEQYF.

The genes are TRBV11-3 and TRBJ2-2; D might be TRBD1 or TRBD2, each matching 5 bases. V was clipped by 5 bases and J by 4 bases, with 17 bases between them. CDR1 and CDR2 (germline): SGHNT, YENEEA. The CDR3 covers 16 residues. The CDR3 region has the DNA TGTGCCAGCAGCCCGCCAAACGGGGCGATCACCGGGGAGCTGTTTTTT. It is translated as CASSPPNGAITGELFF.

This clonotype has just a few counts. The chain couples TRBV5-1 to TRBJ2-5; maybe TRBD2 (6 bases). The CDR3 is 14 amino acids. Per germline, CDR1 SGHRS and CDR2 YFSETQ. V lost 0 bases and J 4 bases, leaving 10 bases between the germline ends. CDR3 DNA sequence: TGCGCCAGCAGCTTGGAGGGAGGAGGAGAGACCCAGTACTTC. This translates into CASSLEGGGETQYF.

The V call is TRBV20-1, the J call TRBJ2-7; TRBD1 is a possible D gene (6 bases). The CDR3 has 13 amino acids. Between the trimmed V and J ends, which lost 3 bases and 2 bases, there was a span of 11 bases. From germline, CDR1 is DFQATT and CDR2 SNEGSKA (reference sequence). As DNA, the CDR3 is TGCAGTGCTAGTCAGGGGTGGACCTACGAGCAGTACTTC. This codes for CSASQGWTYEQYF.

The chain joins TRBV5-5 to TRBJ2-1; TRBD2 matches 7 bases. The CDR3 consists of 15 residues. Germline V gene sequence: CDR1 SGHKS, CDR2 YYEKEE (reference sequence). V lost 2 bases to trimming and J lost 0 bases; unmatched junction nucleotides: 2. The CDR3 spells CASSFGGSSYNEQFF. DNA for the CDR3: TGTGCCAGCAGCTTCGGGGGGAGCTCCTACAATGAGCAGTTCTTC.